Listed below are T cell receptor beta chains from one sample, sequenced in a study of T cells in Graves' hyperthyroidism and ophthalmopathy. One entry per CDR3 protein, called by TCRdb with MiXCR from the multiplex PCR reads. The sample has 100,000 to 140,000 distinct CDR3 sequences; about 16% are singletons. Sequenced input: blood. These receptors all stem from a woman aged 45-60 years with Graves' hyperthyroidism. Both conserved end residues are trimmed from each CDR3. Fields, in order: V gene, J gene, CDR3 protein.

>TRBV7-2|TRBJ2-7
ASSLVGQSLYEQY
>TRBV9|TRBJ2-3
ASSVDGTSGRTQY
>TRBV11-2|TRBJ2-1
ASSLGAFLSYNEQF
>TRBV3-1|TRBJ1-4
ASSLAREEKLF
>TRBV7-9|TRBJ1-1
ASASGGTAEAF
>TRBV7-8|TRBJ1-1
ASSLVGHLNTEAF
>TRBV6-1|TRBJ1-4
ASSELGGGEKLF
>TRBV20-1|TRBJ2-2
SADLAGGPTGELF
>TRBV6-7|TRBJ2-5
ASSYESRTDQETQY
>TRBV12-3/TRBV12-4|TRBJ2-6
ASSNLGGANVLT
>TRBV3-1|TRBJ2-1
ASSPSSGRGQF
>TRBV12-3/TRBV12-4|TRBJ2-6
ATFRWATNSGANVLT
>TRBV19|TRBJ1-5
ASSIWGNQPQH
>TRBV20-1|TRBJ2-7
SARDRYISTYEQY
>TRBV11-2|TRBJ2-3
ASSLDRGRGTDTQY